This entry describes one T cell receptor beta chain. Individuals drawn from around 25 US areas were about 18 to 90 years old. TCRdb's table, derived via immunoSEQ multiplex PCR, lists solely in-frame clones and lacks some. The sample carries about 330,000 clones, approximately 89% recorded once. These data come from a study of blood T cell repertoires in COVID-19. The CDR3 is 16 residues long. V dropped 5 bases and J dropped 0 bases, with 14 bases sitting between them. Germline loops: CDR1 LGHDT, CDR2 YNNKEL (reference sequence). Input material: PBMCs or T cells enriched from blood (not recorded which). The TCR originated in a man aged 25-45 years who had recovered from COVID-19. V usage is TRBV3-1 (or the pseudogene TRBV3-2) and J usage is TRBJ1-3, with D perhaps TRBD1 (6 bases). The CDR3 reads CASSSGTLISGNTIYF. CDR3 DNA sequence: TGTGCCAGCAGCTCCGGGACACTCATCTCTGGAAACACCATATATTTT.